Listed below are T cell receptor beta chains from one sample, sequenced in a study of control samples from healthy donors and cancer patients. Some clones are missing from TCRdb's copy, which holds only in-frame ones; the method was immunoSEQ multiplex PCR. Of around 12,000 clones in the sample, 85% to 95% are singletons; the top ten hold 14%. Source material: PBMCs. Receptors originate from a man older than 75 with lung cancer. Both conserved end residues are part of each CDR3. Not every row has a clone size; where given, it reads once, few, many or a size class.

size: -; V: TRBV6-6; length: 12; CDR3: CASTSRGQPQHF
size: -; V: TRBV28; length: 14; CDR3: CASDGYPGSEKLFF
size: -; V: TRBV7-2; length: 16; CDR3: CASSMGLAGLTDTQYF
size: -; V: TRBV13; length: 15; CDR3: CASSLGRGGAFGYTF
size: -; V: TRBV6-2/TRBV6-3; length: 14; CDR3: CASSRGPPGQPQHF
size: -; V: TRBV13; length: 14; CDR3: CASSLEAGGNTIYF
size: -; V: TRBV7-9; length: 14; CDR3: CASSLSRERVGYTF
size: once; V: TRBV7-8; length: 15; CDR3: CASSLELGGGYGYTF
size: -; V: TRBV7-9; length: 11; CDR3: CASRRESGYTF
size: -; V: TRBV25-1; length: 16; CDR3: CASSDVKTGNDQPQHF
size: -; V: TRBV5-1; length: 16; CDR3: CASSFLAGGSYNEQFF
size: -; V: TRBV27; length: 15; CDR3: CASSPLRFENTEAFF
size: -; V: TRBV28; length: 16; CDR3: CASSLFSQGGSYGYTF
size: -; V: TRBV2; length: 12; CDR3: CASRAIGMEAFF
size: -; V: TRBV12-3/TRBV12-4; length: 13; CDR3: CASSLGGNYGYTF
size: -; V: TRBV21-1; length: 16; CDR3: CASSIRDREHTGELFF
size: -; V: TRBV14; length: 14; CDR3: CASSLGRPTGELFF
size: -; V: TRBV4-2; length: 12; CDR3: CASSQGGRGYTF
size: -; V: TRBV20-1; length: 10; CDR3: CSASGRTGNF
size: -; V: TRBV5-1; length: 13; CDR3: CASSLEGFTEAFF
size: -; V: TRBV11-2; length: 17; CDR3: CASSLGGRSSYNSPLHF
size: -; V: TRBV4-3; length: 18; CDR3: CASSQEDSRRGLQETQYF
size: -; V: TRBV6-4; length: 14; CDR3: CASSRGGGNYGYTF
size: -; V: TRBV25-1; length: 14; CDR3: CASQGSLGTDTQYF